This T cell receptor beta chain is from a study of cytotoxic CD8 clonotypes in ibrutinib-treated CLL. This clone was seen more than once but under ten times. Its antigen is not identified. The method was immunoSEQ multiplex PCR; TCRdb's version includes in-frame clones alone and lacks a portion of them. This table has about 200,000 clones, approximately 68% appearing once. V gave up 6 bases and J gave up 5 bases, with 13 bases separating them. Germline V gives CDR1 SQVTM, CDR2 ANQGSEA. This CDR3 has 12 amino acids. Study observations and caveats: Age-matched healthy donor levels were exceeded by baseline clonality, which tracked circulating CD8+ T-cell counts. Public clonotypes were rare and shrank or held steady on treatment.

This clonotype was sampled from a human donor with chronic lymphocytic leukemia. Here the sequenced sample was PBMCs, taken after 24 months of ibrutinib treatment. The chain carries TRBV29-1 and TRBJ1-2, with TRBD1 as a possible D gene (5 bases). Here the CDR3 reads CSVAQGDYGYTF. As DNA, the CDR3 is TGCAGCGTAGCCCAGGGAGATTATGGCTACACCTTC.